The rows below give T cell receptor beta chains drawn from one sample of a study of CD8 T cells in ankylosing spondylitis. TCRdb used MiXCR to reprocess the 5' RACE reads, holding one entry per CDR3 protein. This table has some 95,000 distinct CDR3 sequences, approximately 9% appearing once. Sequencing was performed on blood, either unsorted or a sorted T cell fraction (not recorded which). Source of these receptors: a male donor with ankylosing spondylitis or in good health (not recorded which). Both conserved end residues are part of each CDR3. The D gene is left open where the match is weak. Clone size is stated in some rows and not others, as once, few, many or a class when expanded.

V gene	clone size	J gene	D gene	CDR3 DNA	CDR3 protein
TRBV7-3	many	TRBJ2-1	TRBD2	TGTGCCAGCAGCTTAGCGGGGGGGGTCTACAATGAGCAGTTCTTC	CASSLAGGVYNEQFF
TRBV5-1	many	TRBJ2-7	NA	TGCGCCAGCAGCGAGAGGGGCCGGGACCCTACCTACGAGCAGTACTTC	CASSERGRDPTYEQYF
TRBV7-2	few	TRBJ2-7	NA	TGTGCCAGCAGCTTAGAGTACAGCCCGCAGTACTTC	CASSLEYSPQYF
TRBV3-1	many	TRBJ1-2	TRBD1	TGTGCCAGCAGGCGGGGACAGGGGGCGACGAGTGGCTACACCTTC	CASRRGQGATSGYTF
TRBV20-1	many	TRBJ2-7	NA	TGCAGTGCGAGTGGGGATTACGAGCAGTACTTC	CSASGDYEQYF
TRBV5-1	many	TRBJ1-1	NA	TGCGCCAGCAGCCCAACCGCGGGGTCTACCACTGAAGCTTTCTTT	CASSPTAGSTTEAFF
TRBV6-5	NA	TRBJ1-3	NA	TGTGCCAGCAGTTACCGCCCGGTCAGCTCTGGAAACACCATATATTTT	CASSYRPVSSGNTIYF
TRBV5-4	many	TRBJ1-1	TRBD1	TGTGCCAGCAGCTTGGGTCGTCCCGGGACAGGGGCGAACACTGAAGCTTTCTTT	CASSLGRPGTGANTEAFF
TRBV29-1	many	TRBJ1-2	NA	TGCAGCGTTGAAGGGGCTTCTAACTATGGCTACACCTTC	CSVEGASNYGYTF
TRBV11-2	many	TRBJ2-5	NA	TGTGCCAGTTCGGACTCGGGAATTGAGACCCAGTACTTC	CASSDSGIETQYF
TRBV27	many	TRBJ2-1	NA	TGTGCCAGCAGTCTGCGGGGTCCCTACAATGAGCAGTTCTTC	CASSLRGPYNEQFF